This T cell receptor (beta chain) was identified in a study of CD8 T cells in ankylosing spondylitis. Study conclusions and caveats: Within matched ankylosing spondylitis synovial fluid, disease-linked clones were reportedly significantly enriched. Researchers report that disease-linked clones proved CD8+ and relatively rare in peripheral blood. Reactive arthritis synovial fluid and blood previously showed some of these motif variants. Ankylosing spondylitis blood appeared to be characterized by a TCR beta motif of eight or nine highly homologous variants.

TCRdb reprocessed the 5' RACE reads with MiXCR, giving one entry per CDR3 protein. Seen here are more than 650,000 distinct CDR3 sequences, approximately 12% observed once, and the top ten hold 0.45% to 0.6%. As to this clonotype: Its matching antigen is unknown.

The material sequenced was blood, either unsorted or a sorted T cell fraction (not recorded which). The TCR sequence derives from a male donor with ankylosing spondylitis.

The chain's CDR3 is CASSLDWRGEQYF. The CDR3 bases are TGCGCCAGCAGCTTGGACTGGCGGGGAGAGCAGTACTTC. V is TRBV5-1 and J is TRBJ2-7, with a weak D call TRBD2 (6 bases). V was trimmed by 0 bases and J by 7 bases, leaving 11 bases between them. Germline V gene lookup returns CDR1 SGHRS and CDR2 YFSETQ. This CDR3 spans 13 amino acids.